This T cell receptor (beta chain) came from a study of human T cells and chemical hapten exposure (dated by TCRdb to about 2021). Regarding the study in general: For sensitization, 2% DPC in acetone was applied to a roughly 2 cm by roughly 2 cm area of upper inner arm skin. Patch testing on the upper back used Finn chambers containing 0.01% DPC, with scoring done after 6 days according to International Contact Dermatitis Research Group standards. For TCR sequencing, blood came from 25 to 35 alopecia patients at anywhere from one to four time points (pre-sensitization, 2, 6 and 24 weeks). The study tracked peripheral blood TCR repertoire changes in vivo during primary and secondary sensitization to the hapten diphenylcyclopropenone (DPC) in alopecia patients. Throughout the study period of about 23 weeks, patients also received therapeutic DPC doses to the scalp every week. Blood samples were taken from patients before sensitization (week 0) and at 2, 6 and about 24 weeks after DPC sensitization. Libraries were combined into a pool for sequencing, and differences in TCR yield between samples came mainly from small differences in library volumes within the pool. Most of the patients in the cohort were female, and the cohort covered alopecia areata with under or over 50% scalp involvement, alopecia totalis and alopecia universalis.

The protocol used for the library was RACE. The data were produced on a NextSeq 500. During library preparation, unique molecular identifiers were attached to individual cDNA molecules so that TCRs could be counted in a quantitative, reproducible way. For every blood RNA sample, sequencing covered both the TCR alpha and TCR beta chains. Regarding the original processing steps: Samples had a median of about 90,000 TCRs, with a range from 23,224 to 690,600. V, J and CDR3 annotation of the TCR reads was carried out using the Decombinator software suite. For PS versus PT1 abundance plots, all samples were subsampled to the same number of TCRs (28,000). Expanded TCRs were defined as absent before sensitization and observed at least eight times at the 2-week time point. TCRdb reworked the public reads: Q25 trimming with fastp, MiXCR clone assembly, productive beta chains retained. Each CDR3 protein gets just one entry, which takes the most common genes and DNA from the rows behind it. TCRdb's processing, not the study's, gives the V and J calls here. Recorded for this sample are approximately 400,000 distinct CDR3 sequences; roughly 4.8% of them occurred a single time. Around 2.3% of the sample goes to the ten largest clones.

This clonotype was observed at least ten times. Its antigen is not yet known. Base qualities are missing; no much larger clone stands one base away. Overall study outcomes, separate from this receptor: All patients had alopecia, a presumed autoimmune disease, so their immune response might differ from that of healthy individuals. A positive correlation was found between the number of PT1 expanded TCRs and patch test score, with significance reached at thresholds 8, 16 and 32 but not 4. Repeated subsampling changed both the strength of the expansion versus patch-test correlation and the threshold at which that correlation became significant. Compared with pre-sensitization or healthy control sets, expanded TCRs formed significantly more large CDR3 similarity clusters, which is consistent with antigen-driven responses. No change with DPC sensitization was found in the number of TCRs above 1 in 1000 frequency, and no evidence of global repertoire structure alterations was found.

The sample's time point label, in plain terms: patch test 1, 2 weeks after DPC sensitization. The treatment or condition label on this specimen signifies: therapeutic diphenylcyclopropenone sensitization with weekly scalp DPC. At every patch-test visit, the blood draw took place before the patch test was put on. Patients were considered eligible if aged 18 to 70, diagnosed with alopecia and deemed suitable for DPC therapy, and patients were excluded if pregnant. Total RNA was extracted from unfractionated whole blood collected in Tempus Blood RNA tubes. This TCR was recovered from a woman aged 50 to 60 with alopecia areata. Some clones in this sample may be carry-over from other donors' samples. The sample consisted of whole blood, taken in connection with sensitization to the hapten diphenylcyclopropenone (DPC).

The CDR3: CASSGTAPNQPQHF. Here is the DNA: TGTGCCAGCAGTGGGACAGCACCCAATCAGCCCCAGCATTTT. Recombination joined TRBV2 with TRBJ1-5, and possibly TRBD1, on 6 matching bases. Cut back by 4 bases and 3 bases, the V and J ends lie 10 bases apart. The CDR3 runs 14 residues from the cysteine to the phenylalanine. Here the CDR3 DNA is all that survives: 42 bases in frame from base 1. CDR1 and CDR2 are read off the germline V gene as SNHLY and FYNNEI. Beyond the CDR3, the reference TRBV2 and TRBJ1-5 genes provide the residues; the full variable domain reads: EPEVTQTPSHQVTQMGQEVILRCVPISNHLYFYWYRQILGQKVEFLVSFYNNEISEKSEIFDDQFSVERPDGSNFTLKIRSTKLEDSAMYFCASSGTAPNQPQHFGDGTRLSIL.